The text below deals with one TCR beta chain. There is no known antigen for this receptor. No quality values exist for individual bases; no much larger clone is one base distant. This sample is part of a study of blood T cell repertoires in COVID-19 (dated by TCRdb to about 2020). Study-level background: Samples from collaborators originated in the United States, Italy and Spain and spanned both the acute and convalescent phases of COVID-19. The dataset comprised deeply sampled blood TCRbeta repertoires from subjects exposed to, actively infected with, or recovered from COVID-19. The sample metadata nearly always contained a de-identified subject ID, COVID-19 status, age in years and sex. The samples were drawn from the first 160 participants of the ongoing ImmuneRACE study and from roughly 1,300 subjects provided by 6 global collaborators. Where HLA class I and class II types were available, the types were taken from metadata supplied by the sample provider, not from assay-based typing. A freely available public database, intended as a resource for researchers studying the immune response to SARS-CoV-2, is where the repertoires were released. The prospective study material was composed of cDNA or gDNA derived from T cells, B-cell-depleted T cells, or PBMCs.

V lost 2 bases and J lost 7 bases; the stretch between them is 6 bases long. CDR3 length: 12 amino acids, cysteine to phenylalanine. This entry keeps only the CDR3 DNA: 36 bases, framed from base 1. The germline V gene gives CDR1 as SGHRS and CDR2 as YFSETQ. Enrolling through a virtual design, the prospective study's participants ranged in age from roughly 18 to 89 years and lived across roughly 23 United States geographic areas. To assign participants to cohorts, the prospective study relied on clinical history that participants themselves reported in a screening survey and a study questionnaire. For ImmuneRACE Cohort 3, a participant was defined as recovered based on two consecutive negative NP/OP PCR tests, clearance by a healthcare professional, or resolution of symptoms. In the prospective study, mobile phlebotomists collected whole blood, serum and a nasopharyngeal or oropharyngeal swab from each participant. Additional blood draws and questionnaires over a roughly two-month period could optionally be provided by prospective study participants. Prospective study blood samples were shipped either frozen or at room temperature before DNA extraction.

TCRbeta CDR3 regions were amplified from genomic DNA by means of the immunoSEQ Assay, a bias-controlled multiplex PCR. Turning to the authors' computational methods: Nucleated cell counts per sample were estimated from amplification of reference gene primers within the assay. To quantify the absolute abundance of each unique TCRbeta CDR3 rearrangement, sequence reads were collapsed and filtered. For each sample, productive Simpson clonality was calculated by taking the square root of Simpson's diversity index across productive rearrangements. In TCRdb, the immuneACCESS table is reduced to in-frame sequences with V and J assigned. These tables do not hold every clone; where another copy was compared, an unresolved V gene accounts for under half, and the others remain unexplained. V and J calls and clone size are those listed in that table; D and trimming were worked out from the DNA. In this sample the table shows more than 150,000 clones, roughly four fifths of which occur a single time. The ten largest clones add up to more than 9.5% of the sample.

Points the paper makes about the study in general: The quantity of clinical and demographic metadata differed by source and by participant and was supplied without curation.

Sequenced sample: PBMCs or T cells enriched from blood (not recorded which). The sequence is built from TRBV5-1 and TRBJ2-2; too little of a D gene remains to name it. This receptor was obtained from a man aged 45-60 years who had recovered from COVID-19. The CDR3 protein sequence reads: CASSFSLGELFF. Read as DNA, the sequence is TGCGCCAGCAGCTTCTCTCTCGGGGAGCTGTTTTTT.